A selection of T cell receptor beta chains follows, all from one sample in a study of cytomegalovirus exposure and HLA in healthy donors. The table came from immunoSEQ multiplex PCR; TCRdb's copy has only in-frame clones and leaves some out. In the table there are some 130,000 clones, about 78% of which are singletons. The sample consisted of PBMCs. These receptors were obtained from a female donor in good health and CMV-seronegative. CDR3s include the opening cysteine and the closing phenylalanine or tryptophan. D genes are given only for firm matches. Clone size appears in some rows only: once, few, many, or a class for an expanded clone.

J gene: TRBJ2-5
clone size: NA
CDR3 length: 16
V gene: TRBV6-5
D gene: TRBD1
CDR3 DNA: TGTGCCAGCAGTTACTTAGGACAGGGAGAGTCGGGTCGCCAGTACTTC
CDR3 protein: CASSYLGQGESGRQYF

J gene: TRBJ1-4
clone size: NA
CDR3 length: 15
V gene: TRBV5-6
D gene: TRBD1
CDR3 DNA: TGTGCCAGCAGCTTGGCCAGGACAGGGGGTGAAAAACTGTTTTTT
CDR3 protein: CASSLARTGGEKLFF

J gene: TRBJ2-7
clone size: NA
CDR3 length: 13
V gene: TRBV6-5
D gene: NA
CDR3 DNA: TGTGCCAGCAGTTATGAGGGCTCCTACGAGCAGTACTTC
CDR3 protein: CASSYEGSYEQYF

J gene: TRBJ2-5
clone size: NA
CDR3 length: 15
V gene: TRBV9
D gene: NA
CDR3 DNA: TGTGCCAGCAGCGCCCGGCTTACAGGTGGAGAGACCCAGTACTTC
CDR3 protein: CASSARLTGGETQYF

J gene: TRBJ1-1
clone size: few
CDR3 length: 14
V gene: TRBV7-2
D gene: NA
CDR3 DNA: TGTGCCAGCAGCTCTTCAGGGGTGAACACTGAAGCTTTCTTT
CDR3 protein: CASSSSGVNTEAFF

J gene: TRBJ1-1
clone size: NA
CDR3 length: 14
V gene: TRBV6-5
D gene: NA
CDR3 DNA: TGTGCCAGCAGTTACGATAGAGGGAACACTGAAGCTTTCTTT
CDR3 protein: CASSYDRGNTEAFF

J gene: TRBJ2-5
clone size: NA
CDR3 length: 11
V gene: TRBV28
D gene: NA
CDR3 DNA: TGTGCCAGCAGTTACCGGGAGACCCAGTACTTC
CDR3 protein: CASSYRETQYF

J gene: TRBJ2-7
clone size: NA
CDR3 length: 16
V gene: TRBV9
D gene: TRBD2
CDR3 DNA: TGTGCCAGCAGCGTAGGGGACCTAGCGGGCTCCTACGAGCAGTACTTC
CDR3 protein: CASSVGDLAGSYEQYF

J gene: TRBJ1-5
clone size: once
CDR3 length: 14
V gene: TRBV30
D gene: NA
CDR3 DNA: TGTGCCTGGAGAATTGGCGGGTCGGGTGGACCCCAGCATTTT
CDR3 protein: CAWRIGGSGGPQHF

J gene: TRBJ2-3
clone size: NA
CDR3 length: 17
V gene: TRBV7-9
D gene: NA
CDR3 DNA: TGTGCCAGCAGCTTAGGGGGCCTTGGCGGAGTTACAGATACGCAGTATTTT
CDR3 protein: CASSLGGLGGVTDTQYF

J gene: TRBJ2-7
clone size: NA
CDR3 length: 14
V gene: TRBV28
D gene: TRBD1
CDR3 DNA: TGTGCCAGCCTTCAGACAGGGAGATCCTACGAGCAGTACTTC
CDR3 protein: CASLQTGRSYEQYF

J gene: TRBJ2-5
clone size: NA
CDR3 length: 13
V gene: TRBV30
D gene: NA
CDR3 DNA: TGTGCCTGGAGTACGACTAGAATGGAGACCCAGTACTTC
CDR3 protein: CAWSTTRMETQYF

J gene: TRBJ2-1
clone size: NA
CDR3 length: 14
V gene: TRBV9
D gene: TRBD1
CDR3 DNA: TGTGCCAGCAGCGCGCTGGACAGACAGGGCTGGCAGTTCTTC
CDR3 protein: CASSALDRQGWQFF

J gene: TRBJ2-7
clone size: NA
CDR3 length: 15
V gene: TRBV5-1
D gene: TRBD2
CDR3 DNA: TGCGCCAGCAGCGTCGCTAGCGGGAGAACCTACGAGCAGTACTTC
CDR3 protein: CASSVASGRTYEQYF

J gene: TRBJ2-3
clone size: NA
CDR3 length: 16
V gene: TRBV7-8
D gene: TRBD2
CDR3 DNA: TGTGCCAGCAGGGGCGGGAGGTTAGAGGAGACAGATACGCAGTATTTT
CDR3 protein: CASRGGRLEETDTQYF

J gene: TRBJ1-1
clone size: NA
CDR3 length: 12
V gene: TRBV7-9
D gene: NA
CDR3 DNA: TGTGCCAGCAGCTTAGACAGGCCCAGGGCTTTCTTT
CDR3 protein: CASSLDRPRAFF

J gene: TRBJ2-7
clone size: NA
CDR3 length: 15
V gene: TRBV6-6
D gene: NA
CDR3 DNA: TGTGCCAGCAGAGGAGGGGAGAAGAAGGGTTTGGTGCAGTACTTC
CDR3 protein: CASRGGEKKGLVQYF

J gene: TRBJ1-5
clone size: NA
CDR3 length: 13
V gene: TRBV19
D gene: NA
CDR3 DNA: TGTGCCAGTAGTCGACAGACAGATCAGCCCCAGCATTTT
CDR3 protein: CASSRQTDQPQHF

J gene: TRBJ1-1
clone size: NA
CDR3 length: 13
V gene: TRBV27
D gene: TRBD1
CDR3 DNA: TGTGCCAGCAGGATAACAGGGGGCACTGAAGCTTTCTTT
CDR3 protein: CASRITGGTEAFF

J gene: TRBJ2-1
clone size: NA
CDR3 length: 14
V gene: TRBV5-1
D gene: TRBD2
CDR3 DNA: TGCGCCAGCAAGGTAGTAGCGGGAGCCAATGAGCAGTTCTTC
CDR3 protein: CASKVVAGANEQFF

J gene: TRBJ2-5
clone size: once
CDR3 length: 14
V gene: TRBV7-6
D gene: NA
CDR3 DNA: TGTGCCAGCAGCCCCACCGGGATTAAAGAGACCCAGTACTTC
CDR3 protein: CASSPTGIKETQYF

J gene: TRBJ2-1
clone size: NA
CDR3 length: 16
V gene: TRBV7-9
D gene: NA
CDR3 DNA: TGTGCCAGCACCCCGAGAGGGACACTCTCCTACAATGAGCAGTTCTTC
CDR3 protein: CASTPRGTLSYNEQFF

J gene: TRBJ2-7
clone size: NA
CDR3 length: 14
V gene: TRBV5-6
D gene: TRBD1
CDR3 DNA: TGTGCCAGCAGCGAAAGGACAGGGGGAAACGAGCAGTACTTC
CDR3 protein: CASSERTGGNEQYF

J gene: TRBJ2-7
clone size: NA
CDR3 length: 12
V gene: TRBV10-3
D gene: TRBD1
CDR3 DNA: TGTGCCATCAAGGGACAGGGAGACGAGCAGTACTTC
CDR3 protein: CAIKGQGDEQYF

J gene: TRBJ2-1
clone size: once
CDR3 length: 16
V gene: TRBV9
D gene: NA
CDR3 DNA: TGTGCCAGCAGCCCCCAGGCTCCAGCCTCTTACAATGAGCAGTTCTTC
CDR3 protein: CASSPQAPASYNEQFF

J gene: TRBJ2-7
clone size: once
CDR3 length: 13
V gene: TRBV4-3
D gene: NA
CDR3 DNA: TGCGCCAGCAGCCAAGCCTACCTTGACGAGCAGTACTTC
CDR3 protein: CASSQAYLDEQYF

J gene: TRBJ2-7
clone size: NA
CDR3 length: 16
V gene: TRBV7-8
D gene: NA
CDR3 DNA: TGTGCCAGCAGCTTAGACAGCCGACGGGAGTCGTACGAGCAGTACTTC
CDR3 protein: CASSLDSRRESYEQYF

J gene: TRBJ2-1
clone size: many
CDR3 length: 13
V gene: TRBV19
D gene: TRBD1
CDR3 DNA: TGTGCCAGTACCACGACAGGGTGGAATGAGCAGTTCTTC
CDR3 protein: CASTTTGWNEQFF

J gene: TRBJ1-1
clone size: NA
CDR3 length: 16
V gene: TRBV6-5
D gene: NA
CDR3 DNA: TGTGCCAGCAGTTACTCTGTCCGGGGGAGGGGTACTGAAGCTTTCTTT
CDR3 protein: CASSYSVRGRGTEAFF

J gene: TRBJ1-2
clone size: NA
CDR3 length: 15
V gene: TRBV6-5
D gene: TRBD1
CDR3 DNA: TGTGCCAGCAGTTATTCGACAGGGGGCGCAGATGGCTACACCTTC
CDR3 protein: CASSYSTGGADGYTF